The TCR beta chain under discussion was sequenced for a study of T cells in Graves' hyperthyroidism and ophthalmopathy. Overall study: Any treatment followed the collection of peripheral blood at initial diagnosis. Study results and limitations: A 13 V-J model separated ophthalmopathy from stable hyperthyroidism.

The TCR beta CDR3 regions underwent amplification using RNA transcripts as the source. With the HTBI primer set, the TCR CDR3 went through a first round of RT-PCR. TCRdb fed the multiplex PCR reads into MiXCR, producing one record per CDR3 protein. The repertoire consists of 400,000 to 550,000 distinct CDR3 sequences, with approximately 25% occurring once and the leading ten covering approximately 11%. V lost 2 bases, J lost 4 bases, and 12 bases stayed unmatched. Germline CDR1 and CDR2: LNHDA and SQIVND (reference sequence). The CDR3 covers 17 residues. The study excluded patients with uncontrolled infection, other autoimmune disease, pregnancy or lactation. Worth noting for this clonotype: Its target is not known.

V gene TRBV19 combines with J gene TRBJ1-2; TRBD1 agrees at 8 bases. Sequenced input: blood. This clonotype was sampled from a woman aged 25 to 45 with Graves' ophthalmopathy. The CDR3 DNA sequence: TGTGCCAGTAGTATAACGGACAGGGCTCGAACTGGCTATGGCTACACCTTC. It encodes CASSITDRARTGYGYTF. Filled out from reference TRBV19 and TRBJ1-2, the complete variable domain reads DGGITQSPKYLFRKEGQNVTLSCEQNLNHDAMYWYRQDPGQGLRLIYYSQIVNDFQKGDIAEGYSVSREKKESFPLTVTSAQKNPTAFYLCASSITDRARTGYGYTFGSGTRLTVV.